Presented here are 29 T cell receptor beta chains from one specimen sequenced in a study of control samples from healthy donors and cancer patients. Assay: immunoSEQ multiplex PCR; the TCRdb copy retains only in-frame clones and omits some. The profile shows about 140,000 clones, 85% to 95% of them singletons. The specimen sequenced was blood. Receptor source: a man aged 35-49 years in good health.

CDR3 residues: CASSTRTGGDYGYTF. The CDR3 DNA sequence: TGTGCCAGCAGTACTCGGACAGGGGGAGACTATGGCTACACCTTC. This chain joins TRBV6-5 and TRBJ1-2; 10 bases are a match to TRBD1. With 5 bases clipped from V and 3 bases from J, the junction kept 6 bases outside the gene matches. The CDR3 contains 15 residues. Germline V gene lookup returns CDR1 MNHEY and CDR2 SVGAGI.

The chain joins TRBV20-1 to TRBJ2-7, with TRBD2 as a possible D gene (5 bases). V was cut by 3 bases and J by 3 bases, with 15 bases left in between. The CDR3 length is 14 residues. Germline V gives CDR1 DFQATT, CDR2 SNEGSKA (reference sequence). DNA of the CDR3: TGCAGTGCTAGTTCCTCGCGGGTAGTCTACGAGCAGTACTTC. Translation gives CSASSSRVVYEQYF.

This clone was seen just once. DNA for the CDR3: TGTGCCAGCAGCTCCTACGGGAGCTCCTACAATGAGCAGTTCTTC. As protein: CASSSYGSSYNEQFF. The chain is built from TRBV7-3 and TRBJ2-1, with D possibly TRBD2 on 6 matching bases. The CDR3 contains 15 residues. Germline CDR1 is SGHTA and CDR2 is FQGTGA. Trimming took 4 bases from V and 0 from J, leaving 10 bases between them.

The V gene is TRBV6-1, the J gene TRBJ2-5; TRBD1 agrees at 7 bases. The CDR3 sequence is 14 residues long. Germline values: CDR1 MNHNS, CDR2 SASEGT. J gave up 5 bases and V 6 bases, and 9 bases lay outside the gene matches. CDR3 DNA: TGTGCCAGCAGATCAACAGGGGAAATCGAGACCCAGTACTTC. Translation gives CASRSTGEIETQYF.

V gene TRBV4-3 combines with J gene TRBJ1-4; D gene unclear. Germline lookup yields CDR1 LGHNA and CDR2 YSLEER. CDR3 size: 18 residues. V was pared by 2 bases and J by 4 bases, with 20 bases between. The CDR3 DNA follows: TGCGCCAGCAGCCAATCCTGGGGAGGGAGTTACATTAATGAAAAACTGTTTTTT. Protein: CASSQSWGGSYINEKLFF.

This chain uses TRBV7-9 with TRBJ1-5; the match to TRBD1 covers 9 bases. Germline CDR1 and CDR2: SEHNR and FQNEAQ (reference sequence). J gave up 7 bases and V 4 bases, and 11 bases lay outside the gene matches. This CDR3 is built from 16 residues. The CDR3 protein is CASSWLGTGTEQPQHF. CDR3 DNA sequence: TGTGCCAGCAGCTGGCTAGGGACAGGGACCGAGCAGCCCCAGCATTTT. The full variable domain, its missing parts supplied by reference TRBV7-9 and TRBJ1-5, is DTGVSQNPRHKITKRGQNVTFRCDPISEHNRLYWYRQTLGQGPEFLTYFQNEAQLEKSRLLSDRFSAERPKGSFSTLEIQRTEQGDSAMYLCASSWLGTGTEQPQHFGDGTRLSIL.

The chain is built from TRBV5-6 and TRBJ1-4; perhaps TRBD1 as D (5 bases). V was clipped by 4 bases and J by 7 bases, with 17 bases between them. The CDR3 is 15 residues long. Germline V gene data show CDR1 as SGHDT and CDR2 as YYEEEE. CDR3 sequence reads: CASSLLSDGGEKLFF. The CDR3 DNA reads TGTGCCAGCAGCCTTCTATCGGACGGGGGTGAAAAACTGTTTTTT. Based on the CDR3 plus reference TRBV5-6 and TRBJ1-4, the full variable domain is DAGVTQSPTHLIKTRGQQVTLRCSPKSGHDTVSWYQQALGQGPQFIFQYYEEEERQRGNFPDRFSGHQFPNYSSELNVNALLLGDSALYLCASSLLSDGGEKLFFGSGTQLSVL.

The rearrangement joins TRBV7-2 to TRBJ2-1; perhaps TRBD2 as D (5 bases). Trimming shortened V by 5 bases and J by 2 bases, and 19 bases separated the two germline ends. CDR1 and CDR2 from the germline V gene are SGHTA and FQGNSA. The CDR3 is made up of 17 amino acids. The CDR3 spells CASSPRTRASTYNEQFF. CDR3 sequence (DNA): TGTGCCAGCAGCCCCCGTACGAGGGCCAGCACCTACAATGAGCAGTTCTTC.

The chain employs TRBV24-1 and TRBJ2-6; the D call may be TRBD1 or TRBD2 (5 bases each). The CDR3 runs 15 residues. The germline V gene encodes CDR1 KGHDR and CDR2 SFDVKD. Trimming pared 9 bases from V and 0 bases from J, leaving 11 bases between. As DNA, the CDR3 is TGTGCCACCGAGGGGACCGGCTCTGGGGCCAACGTCCTGACTTTC. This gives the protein CATEGTGSGANVLTF.

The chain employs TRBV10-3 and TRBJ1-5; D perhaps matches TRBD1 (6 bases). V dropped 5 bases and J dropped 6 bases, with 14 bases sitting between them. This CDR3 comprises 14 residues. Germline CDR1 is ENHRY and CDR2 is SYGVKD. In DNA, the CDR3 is TGTGCCATCAGTCACAGGGATTCGGGTCAGCCCCAGCATTTT. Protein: CAISHRDSGQPQHF.

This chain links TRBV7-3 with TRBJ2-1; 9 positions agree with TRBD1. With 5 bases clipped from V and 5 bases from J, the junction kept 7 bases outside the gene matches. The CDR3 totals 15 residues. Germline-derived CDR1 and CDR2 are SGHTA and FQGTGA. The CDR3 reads CASSPDRGTHNEQFF. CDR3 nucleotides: TGTGCCAGCAGCCCAGACAGGGGGACTCACAATGAGCAGTTCTTC.

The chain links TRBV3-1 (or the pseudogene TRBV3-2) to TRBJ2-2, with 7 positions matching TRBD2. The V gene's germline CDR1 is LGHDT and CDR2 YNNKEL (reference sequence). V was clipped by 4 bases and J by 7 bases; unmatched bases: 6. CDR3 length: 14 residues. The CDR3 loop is CASSPRTRHGELFF. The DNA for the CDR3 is TGTGCCAGCAGCCCACGGACTAGGCACGGGGAGCTGTTTTTT.

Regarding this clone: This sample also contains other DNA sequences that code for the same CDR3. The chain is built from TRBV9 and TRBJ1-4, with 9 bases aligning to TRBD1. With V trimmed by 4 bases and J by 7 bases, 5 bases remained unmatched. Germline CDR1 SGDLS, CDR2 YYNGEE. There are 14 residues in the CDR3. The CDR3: CASSLGTGLEKLFF. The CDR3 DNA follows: TGTGCCAGCAGCTTAGGGACAGGGCTTGAAAAACTGTTTTTT.

CDR3 loop: CASSSSGGPMNTEAFF. CDR3 sequence (DNA): TGTGCCAGCAGTTCGAGTGGGGGCCCCATGAACACTGAAGCTTTCTTT. The chain employs TRBV27 and TRBJ1-1; possibly TRBD1 for D (6 bases). The CDR3 runs 16 residues. Germline V lookup: CDR1 MNHEY, CDR2 SMNVEV (reference sequence). V was pared by 4 bases and J by 0 bases, with 15 bases between.

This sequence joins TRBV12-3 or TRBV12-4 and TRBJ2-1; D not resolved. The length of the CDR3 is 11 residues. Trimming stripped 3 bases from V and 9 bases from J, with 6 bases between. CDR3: CASSFGGEQFF. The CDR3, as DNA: TGTGCCAGCAGTTTCGGCGGTGAGCAGTTCTTC.

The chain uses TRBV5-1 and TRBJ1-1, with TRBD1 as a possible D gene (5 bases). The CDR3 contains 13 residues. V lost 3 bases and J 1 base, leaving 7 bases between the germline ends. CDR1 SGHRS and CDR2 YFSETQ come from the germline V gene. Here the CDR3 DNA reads TGCGCCAGCAGCTGGGGCAGGAACACTGAAGCTTTCTTT. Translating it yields CASSWGRNTEAFF. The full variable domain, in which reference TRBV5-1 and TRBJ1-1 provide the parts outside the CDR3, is KAGVTQTPRYLIKTRGQQVTLSCSPISGHRSVSWYQQTPGQGLQFLFEYFSETQRNKGNFPGRFSGRQFSNSRSEMNVSTLELGDSALYLCASSWGRNTEAFFGQGTRLTVV.

The CDR3 is CASSSTPHEQFF. The CDR3 DNA reads TGTGCCAGCAGCTCCACCCCACATGAGCAGTTCTTC. V and J are TRBV11-3 and TRBJ2-1; the D is unclear. CDR1 and CDR2 (germline): SGHNT, YENEEA. Trimming cost V 4 bases and J 8 bases, with 9 bases left between them. The CDR3 runs to 12 residues.

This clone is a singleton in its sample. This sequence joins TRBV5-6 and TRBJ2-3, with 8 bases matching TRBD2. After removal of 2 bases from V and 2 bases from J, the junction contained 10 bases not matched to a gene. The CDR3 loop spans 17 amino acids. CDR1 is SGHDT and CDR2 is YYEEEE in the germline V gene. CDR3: CASSFGPGLAPTDTQYF. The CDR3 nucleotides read TGTGCCAGCAGCTTCGGCCCAGGACTAGCTCCCACAGATACGCAGTATTTT.

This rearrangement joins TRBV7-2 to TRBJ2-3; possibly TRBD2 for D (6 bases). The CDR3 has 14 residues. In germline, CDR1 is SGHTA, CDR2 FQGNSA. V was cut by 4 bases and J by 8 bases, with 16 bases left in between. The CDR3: CASSYTRVGGTQYF. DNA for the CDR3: TGTGCCAGCAGCTATACACGGGTGGGGGGTACGCAGTATTTT.

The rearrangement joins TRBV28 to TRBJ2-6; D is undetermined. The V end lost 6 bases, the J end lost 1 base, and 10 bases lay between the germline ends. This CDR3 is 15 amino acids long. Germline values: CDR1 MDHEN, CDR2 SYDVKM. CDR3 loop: CASSLTLSGANVLTF. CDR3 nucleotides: TGTGCCAGCAGCCTAACATTATCTGGGGCCAACGTCCTGACTTTC.

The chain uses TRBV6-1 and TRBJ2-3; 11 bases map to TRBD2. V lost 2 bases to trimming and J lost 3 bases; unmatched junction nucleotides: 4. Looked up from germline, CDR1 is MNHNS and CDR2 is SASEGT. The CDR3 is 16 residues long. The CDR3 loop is CASSELAGGLTDTQYF. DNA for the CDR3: TGTGCCAGCAGTGAATTAGCGGGGGGGCTGACAGATACGCAGTATTTT.

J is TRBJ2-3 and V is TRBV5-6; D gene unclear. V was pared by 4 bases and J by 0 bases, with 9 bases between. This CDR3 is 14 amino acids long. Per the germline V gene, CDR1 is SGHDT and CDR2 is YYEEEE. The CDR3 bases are TGTGCCAGCAGCATAGGACGGAGCACAGATACGCAGTATTTT. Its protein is CASSIGRSTDTQYF.

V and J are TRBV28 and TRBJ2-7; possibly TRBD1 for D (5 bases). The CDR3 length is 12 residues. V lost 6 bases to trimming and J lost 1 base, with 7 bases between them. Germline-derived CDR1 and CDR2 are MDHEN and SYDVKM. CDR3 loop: CASSQGSYEQYF. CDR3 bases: TGTGCCAGCAGCCAGGGTTCCTACGAGCAGTACTTC. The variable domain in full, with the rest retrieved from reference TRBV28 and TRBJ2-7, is DVKVTQSSRYLVKRTGEKVFLECVQDMDHENMFWYRQDPGLGLRLIYFSYDVKMKEKGDIPEGYSVSREKKERFSLILESASTNQTSMYLCASSQGSYEQYFGPGTRLTVT.

The CDR3 nucleotides read TGTGCCAGCAGTGAACGCCCAGCGGGGGGCGCCTACGAGCAGTACTTC. Translated, it gives CASSERPAGGAYEQYF. The V and J genes are TRBV2 and TRBJ2-7, with TRBD2 identical over 9 bases. The CDR3 length is 16 residues. Germline V CDR1 and CDR2: SNHLY, FYNNEI. With V trimmed by 2 bases and J by 2 bases, 7 bases remained unmatched.

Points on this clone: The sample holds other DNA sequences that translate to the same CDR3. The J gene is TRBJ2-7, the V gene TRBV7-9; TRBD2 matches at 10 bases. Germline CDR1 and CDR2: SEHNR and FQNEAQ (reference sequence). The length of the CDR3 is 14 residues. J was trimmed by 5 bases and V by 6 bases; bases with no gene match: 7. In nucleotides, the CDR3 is TGTGCCAGCAGATACATAGCGGGGGGTCACGAGCAGTACTTC. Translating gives CASRYIAGGHEQYF.

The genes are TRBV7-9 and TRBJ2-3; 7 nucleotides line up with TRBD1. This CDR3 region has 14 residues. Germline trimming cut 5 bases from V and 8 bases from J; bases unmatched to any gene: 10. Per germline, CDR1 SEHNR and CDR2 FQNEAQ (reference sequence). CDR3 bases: TGTGCCAGCAGCAGCCCGGGACAGTCAAGTACGCAGTATTTT. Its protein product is CASSSPGQSSTQYF.

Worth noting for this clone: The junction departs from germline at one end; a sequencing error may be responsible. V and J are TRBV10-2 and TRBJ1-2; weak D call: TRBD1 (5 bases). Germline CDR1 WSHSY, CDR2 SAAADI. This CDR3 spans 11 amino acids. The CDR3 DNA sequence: TGCGCCAGCAGTGAGGGGACGGCGGAGGTCTTC. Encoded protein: CASSEGTAEVF.

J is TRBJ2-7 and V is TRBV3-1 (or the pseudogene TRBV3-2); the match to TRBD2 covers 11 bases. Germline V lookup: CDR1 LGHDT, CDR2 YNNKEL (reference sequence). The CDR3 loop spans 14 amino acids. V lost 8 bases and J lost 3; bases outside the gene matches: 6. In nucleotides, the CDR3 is TGTGCCAGCGGTACTACTAGCGGGAGCTACGAGCAGTACTTC. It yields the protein CASGTTSGSYEQYF.

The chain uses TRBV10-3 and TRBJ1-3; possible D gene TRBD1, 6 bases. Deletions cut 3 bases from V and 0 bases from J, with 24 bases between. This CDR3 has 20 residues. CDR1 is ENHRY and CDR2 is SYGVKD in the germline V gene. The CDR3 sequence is CAISDLSLGGRGYSGNTIYF. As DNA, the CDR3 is TGTGCCATCAGTGATTTGAGCTTGGGGGGGCGCGGATACTCTGGAAACACCATATATTTT.